This T cell receptor (beta chain) was profiled in a study of vaccination effects on CD4 cells after COVID-19. On the study more broadly: Everyone in the study got two shots of either the BNT162b2 or mRNA-1273 vaccine. Study conclusions and caveats: Few convalescent patients, and no early post-infection timepoints, were available to the study.

Only in-frame clones appear in the TCRdb table, and some are missing; sequencing was by immunoSEQ multiplex PCR. The data contain around 54,000 clones, around 80% of them singletons. Details on this clone: The antigen is not known.

The V and J ends lost 1 base and 8 bases respectively, with 14 bases between them. CDR3 size: 14 residues. Germline assignment: CDR1 SGHDN and CDR2 FVKESK. ViraFEST expansion of antigen-specific CD4+ T cells with viral peptide pools preceded sequencing. Between days 9 and 10 of culture, CD4+ T cells were separated out. Wells of a few million PBMC each were grown with 9.5 to 10 IU/ml IL-2 and approximately 10 ug/ml peptides. The authors exchanged half the medium for IL-2 medium on days 3 and 7. The chain couples TRBV14 to TRBJ1-2, with D uncertain. The receptor comes from a human donor who received a COVID-19 vaccine. This specimen was CD4+ T cells from PBMCs cultured with HCoV-229E spike peptides, taken before COVID-19 vaccination. CDR3 bases: TGTGCCAGCAGCCAAGGATCCCTCGGGGAGGGCTACACCTTC. Amino acid sequence: CASSQGSLGEGYTF.